One and the same sample provided the 9 T cell receptor beta chains below, sequenced in a study of blood T cell repertoires in COVID-19. Sequencing used immunoSEQ multiplex PCR; TCRdb keeps in-frame clones, though not all of them. This sample has 70,000 or so clones; roughly 85% occur once, and the top ten carry 9% to 10%. The sequenced material came from peripheral blood. These receptors originate from a woman of 80 years or more with acute or convalescent COVID-19.

The chain has TRBV7-9 and TRBJ1-5; D possibly corresponds to TRBD1 (5 bases). Germline values: CDR1 SEHNR, CDR2 FQNEAQ (reference sequence). The CDR3 has 16 amino acids. The germline V and J ends were trimmed by 1 base and 0 bases, with 10 bases remaining between them. For the CDR3, the DNA is TGTGCCAGCAGCTTAGGGGCAGGGAATAGCAATCAGCCCCAGCATTTT. This codes for CASSLGAGNSNQPQHF.

The chain combines TRBV6-5 with TRBJ1-4; D is unresolved. The CDR3 loop spans 11 amino acids. The V end was cut by 9 bases, the J end by 8 bases, with 10 bases between. The germline V gene has CDR1 MNHEY and CDR2 SVGAGI. CDR3 nucleotide sequence: TGTGCCAGTACAGAGATGGAAAAACTGTTTTTT. This gives the protein CASTEMEKLFF.

The chain carries TRBV12-3 or TRBV12-4 and TRBJ2-1, with D tentatively TRBD1 (6 bases). This CDR3 is 13 amino acids long. With 4 bases removed from V and 10 bases from J, the gap between germline ends came to 14 bases. CDR3 DNA: TGTGCCAGCAGTTATTTGTGGGACACAGAGCAGTTCTTC. Protein product: CASSYLWDTEQFF.

The rearrangement links TRBV11-3 to TRBJ2-3; 7 bases line up with TRBD1. There are 14 residues in the CDR3. Germline V gives CDR1 SGHNT, CDR2 YENEEA. Trimming removed 4 bases from V and 4 bases from J; junction bases left unmatched: 5. CDR3 region: CASSSRQGPDTQYF. CDR3 sequence (DNA): TGTGCCAGCAGCTCAAGACAGGGCCCAGATACGCAGTATTTT.

The chain carries TRBV7-2 and TRBJ1-2; TRBD1 matches at 8 bases. The CDR3 spans 13 residues. In germline, CDR1 is SGHTA, CDR2 FQGNSA. V shed 3 bases and J 7 bases; nucleotides not matched to a gene: 4. The CDR3 DNA sequence: TGTGCCAGCAGCTTCCAGGGGGCGACTGGCTACACCTTC. Translated, it gives CASSFQGATGYTF. Filled out from reference TRBV7-2 and TRBJ1-2, the complete variable domain reads GAGVSQSPSNKVTEKGKDVELRCDPISGHTALYWYRQSLGQGLEFLIYFQGNSAPDKSGLPSDRFSAERTGGSVSTLTIQRTQQEDSAVYLCASSFQGATGYTFGSGTRLTVV.

V gene TRBV5-1 combines with J gene TRBJ2-5; possibly TRBD1 for D (5 bases). The CDR3 is 16 amino acids. V lost 0 bases, J lost 5 bases, and 17 bases lay in between. Germline V gives CDR1 SGHRS, CDR2 YFSETQ. In DNA, the CDR3 is TGCGCCAGCAGCTTGGGGACCCTAGGGGCTCGGGAGACCCAGTACTTC. It specifies CASSLGTLGARETQYF. Based on the CDR3 plus reference TRBV5-1 and TRBJ2-5, the full variable domain is KAGVTQTPRYLIKTRGQQVTLSCSPISGHRSVSWYQQTPGQGLQFLFEYFSETQRNKGNFPGRFSGRQFSNSRSEMNVSTLELGDSALYLCASSLGTLGARETQYFGPGTRLLVL.

A few counts support this clone. The rearrangement uses TRBV25-1 and TRBJ2-7; 7 nucleotides agree with TRBD1. CDR3 length equals 15 residues. CDR1 is MGHDK, CDR2 SYGVNS, per germline. V shed 1 base and J 1 base; nucleotides not matched to a gene: 4. CDR3 bases: TGTGCCAGCAGTGAATCTGAGACAGGGTCCTACGAGCAGTACTTC. Translation gives CASSESETGSYEQYF.

The CDR3 loop is CASSYSGSKYEQYF. The CDR3, as DNA: TGTGCCAGCAGTTATTCCGGGAGCAAATACGAGCAGTACTTC. The rearrangement links TRBV6-6 to TRBJ2-7; TRBD2 might be the D (6 bases). The germline V gene encodes CDR1 MNHNY and CDR2 SVGAGI (reference sequence). The CDR3 extends over 14 amino acids. V was pared by 3 bases and J by 4 bases, with 13 bases between.

This clone came up a few times. The chain is built from TRBV2 and TRBJ2-2; TRBD1 might be the D (6 bases). The CDR3 has 13 amino acids. V lost 10 bases and J 4 bases, leaving 13 bases between the germline ends. Germline assignment: CDR1 SNHLY and CDR2 FYNNEI. In DNA form, the CDR3 reads TGTGCCAACTCAGGGGCCACCACCGGGGAGCTGTTTTTT. It translates to CANSGATTGELFF.